This T cell receptor (beta chain) was recorded in a study of blood T cell repertoires in COVID-19. Study overall: Samples of COVID-19 (acute and convalescent) were obtained from the United States, Italy and Spain. PBMCs, B-cell-depleted T cells, or T cells provided the cDNA or gDNA that made up the material.

V gave up 2 bases and J gave up 4 bases, with 14 bases separating them. This CDR3 spans 15 amino acids. Germline values: CDR1 MDHEN, CDR2 SYDVKM. How the authors handled the data: Counts of nucleated cells, estimated from reference gene primer amplification, were obtained. Repertoires were generated with immunoSEQ multiplex PCR, while TCRdb's copy carries only in-frame clones and drops some. V, J and clone size reflect that table, while D and trimming were determined from the DNA. The sample records tens of thousands of clones, more than 80% being singletons. The J gene is TRBJ1-1, the V gene TRBV28, with D perhaps matching TRBD1 (6 bases). The TCR comes from a man in his sixties with active or convalescent COVID-19. Sequencing was carried out using peripheral blood. Here the CDR3 DNA reads TGTGCCAGCAGTTTAGTACAGGGTGAGGGCACTGAAGCTTTCTTT. Its protein is CASSLVQGEGTEAFF.